These 24 T cell receptor beta chains originate from one sample sequenced in a study of glioma-infiltrating T cells. TCR alpha and beta CDR3 regions were amplified from RNA using iRepertoire nested multiplex PCR. TCRdb reprocessed the multiplex PCR reads with MiXCR, giving one entry per CDR3 protein. The sample has 300,000 to 400,000 distinct CDR3 sequences; less than 50% are singletons. Material for sequencing was glioma tissue, nonneoplastic brain tissue, or PBMCs (not recorded which). These receptors were taken from a human donor with low-grade glioma or glioblastoma, undergoing nonglioma brain surgery, or in good health (not recorded which).

Regarding this clonotype: Since a much larger clone is just one base distant, this may be a read error. The chain recombines TRBV28 with TRBJ2-3; TRBD1 matches 8 bases. Trimming cost V 7 bases and J 2 bases; bases outside gene matches: 8. The CDR3 sequence is 15 residues long. Germline V gives CDR1 MDHEN, CDR2 SYDVKM. CDR3 loop: CASNFLDRDTDTQYF. The CDR3 DNA reads as TGTGCCAGCAATTTTCTGGACAGGGACACAGATACGCAGTATTTT.

In its sample, this clonotype was seen many times. The chain is built from TRBV6-2 or TRBV6-3 and TRBJ1-5, with no clear D. The CDR3 runs 14 residues. Germline V gene data show CDR1 as MNHEY and CDR2 as SVGEGT. The V end lost 6 bases, the J end lost 4 bases, and 13 bases lay between the germline ends. For the CDR3, the DNA is TGTGCCAGCAGCCCAGCTACTGATAATCAGCCCCAGCATTTT. This encodes CASSPATDNQPQHF.

This clonotype was picked up one time. The chain uses TRBV10-2 and TRBJ2-3; D remains unclear. Germline CDR1 WSHSY, CDR2 SAAADI. The germline V and J ends were trimmed by 10 bases and 3 bases, with 14 bases remaining between them. The CDR3 length is 13 residues. This CDR3 reads CATKAPSTDTQYF. CDR3 nucleotide sequence: TGCGCCACCAAAGCCCCCTCTACAGATACGCAGTATTTT.

Worth noting for this clonotype: The CDR3 does not end in the conserved phenylalanine or tryptophan, so this is likely a read error. The chain uses TRBV20-1 and TRBJ1-5; no definite D call. The CDR3 length is 13 residues. The germline gives CDR1 DFQATT, CDR2 SNEGSKA (reference sequence). V lost 5 bases, J lost 0 bases, and 8 bases lay in between. The CDR3 sequence is CSALTLSNQPQHS. The CDR3 bases are TGCAGTGCTCTTACCCTTAGCAATCAGCCCCAGCATTCT.

As to this clonotype: A much larger clone lies a single base off, so this may be a read error. V usage is TRBV27 and J usage is TRBJ2-6, with 9 bases fitting TRBD1. Germline V gene data show CDR1 as MNHEY and CDR2 as SMNVEV (reference sequence). CDR3 length equals 18 residues. CDR3 sequence: CASSLSKGQGSGGNVLTF. Written as DNA, the CDR3 is TGTGCCAGCAGTTTATCGAAGGGACAGGGTTCTGGGGGCAACGTCCTGACTTTC.

This clonotype was counted between two and nine times. The genes are TRBV15 and TRBJ2-3; 9 positions match TRBD2. CDR1 and CDR2 (germline): LNHNV, YYDKDF (reference sequence). The ends lost 0 bases at V and 2 bases at J; junction bases unmatched: 6. This CDR3 has 17 residues. CDR3 amino acids: CATSRDLASGTTDTQYF. For the CDR3, the DNA is TGTGCCACCAGCAGAGATCTCGCTAGCGGGACCACAGATACGCAGTATTTT.

V is TRBV20-1 and J is TRBJ1-3; D remains unclear. Germline lookup yields CDR1 DFQATT and CDR2 SNEGSKA (reference sequence). The CDR3 runs to 14 residues. V was clipped by 6 bases and J by 0 bases, with 12 bases between them. The CDR3 is CSAPDLSSGNTIYF. CDR3 in DNA: TGCAGTGCCCCGGACTTGAGCTCTGGAAACACCATATATTTT.

Comments on this clonotype: This could be a read error, since a much larger clone is one nucleotide away. This chain connects TRBV6-2 or TRBV6-3 to TRBJ2-7; 8 nucleotides align to TRBD2. The germline V gene has CDR1 MNHEY and CDR2 SVGEGT. The CDR3 totals 14 residues. CDR3 region: CASSSSGPSYEKYF. The CDR3 nucleotides read TGTGCCAGCTCCTCTAGCGGGCCCTCCTACGAGAAGTACTTC.

The chain couples TRBV20-1 to TRBJ1-4; the match to TRBD1 covers 9 bases. This CDR3 has 14 amino acids. V trimming: 2 bases; J trimming: 6 bases; junction bases outside the gene matches: 4. The germline CDR1 and CDR2 sequences are DFQATT and SNEGSKA (reference sequence). Written as DNA, the CDR3 is TGCAGTGCTAGATGGTGGGACAGGGATGAAAAACTGTTTTTT. Protein product: CSARWWDRDEKLFF.

This clonotype was counted between two and nine times. In DNA, the CDR3 is TGTGCCAGCAGCTTGGATGGGGGCCAAGCTTTCTTT. It specifies CASSLDGGQAFF. The chain employs TRBV5-4 and TRBJ1-1; TRBD1 is a possible D gene (6 bases). The CDR3 contains 12 residues. Germline-derived CDR1 and CDR2 are SGHNT and YYREEE (reference sequence). V was cut by 0 bases and J by 9 bases, with 9 bases left in between.

On this clonotype itself: A junction boundary mismatches the germline segment, possibly from a read error. This chain uses TRBV5-5 with TRBJ2-3; D not certain. The CDR3 consists of 15 residues. Germline loops: CDR1 SGHKS, CDR2 YYEKEE (reference sequence). The CDR3, as DNA: TGCGCCAGCAGCTTCACTGCGGCATCAACAGATACGCAGTATTTT. Its translation is CASSFTAASTDTQYF.

On this clonotype itself: A much larger clone lies a single base off, so this may be a read error. This rearrangement joins TRBV28 to TRBJ1-2, with TRBD1 matching 7 bases. Germline CDR1 is MDHEN and CDR2 is SYDVKM. The CDR3 runs 14 residues. With 3 bases clipped from V and 4 bases from J, the junction kept 5 bases outside the gene matches. DNA of the CDR3: TGTGCCAGCAGTTTTAGGGGGCCGGGCTATGGCTACACCTTC. Amino acid sequence: CASSFRGPGYGYTF.

The V call is TRBV27, the J call TRBJ2-7; 15 bases map to TRBD2. J gave up 5 bases and V 5 bases, and 4 bases lay outside the gene matches. Looked up from germline, CDR1 is MNHEY and CDR2 is SMNVEV (reference sequence). The CDR3 extends over 15 amino acids. The CDR3 loop is CASSPGTSGRNEQYF. Here the CDR3 DNA reads TGTGCCAGCAGTCCTGGGACTAGCGGGAGGAACGAGCAGTACTTC.

In regard to this clonotype: Since the CDR3 does not end with the conserved phenylalanine or tryptophan, this likely comes from a read error. The chain links TRBV15 to TRBJ2-7; D possibly uses TRBD1 or TRBD2 (6 bases each). This CDR3 comprises 15 residues. Germline V gene data show CDR1 as LNHNV and CDR2 as YYDKDF (reference sequence). V gave up 1 base and J gave up 2 bases, with 12 bases separating them. The CDR3 region has the DNA TGTGCCACCAGCAGAGGGAGGGGGGCCGCCTACGAGCAGTACCTC. The encoded protein is CATSRGRGAAYEQYL.

The rearrangement uses TRBV20-1 and TRBJ2-1; 13 bases line up with TRBD2. The CDR3 runs 14 residues. Trimming at V came to 8 bases and at J to 6 bases, leaving 7 bases not matched to a gene. Looked up from germline, CDR1 is DFQATT and CDR2 is SNEGSKA (reference sequence). The CDR3 DNA is TGCAGTCCAACCCGGACTAGCGGGAGCAATGAGCAGTTCTTC. Amino acid sequence: CSPTRTSGSNEQFF.

About this clonotype: It may be a read error: a sequence one base away is much more abundant. V is TRBV6-6 and J is TRBJ1-1, with D possibly TRBD1 on 5 matching bases. The CDR3 covers 16 residues. CDR1 and CDR2 (germline): MNHNY, SVGAGI (reference sequence). Trimming cost V 5 bases and J 2 bases, with 18 bases left between them. The CDR3 coding sequence is TGTGCCAGCAGTAGTGGATCCCTAGGGGCTAACACTGAAGCTTTCTTT. It encodes CASSSGSLGANTEAFF.

This clonotype was detected many times. The chain employs TRBV20-1 and TRBJ2-3, with 7 bases matching TRBD2. The V and J ends lost 2 bases and 2 bases, in that order; junction bases with no gene match: 4. Germline-derived CDR1 and CDR2 are DFQATT and SNEGSKA (reference sequence). The CDR3 extends over 14 amino acids. The CDR3 DNA follows: TGCAGTGCTAGACTAGCGGTTTCCACAGATACGCAGTATTTT. Residues: CSARLAVSTDTQYF.

At least ten counts were recorded for this clonotype. The chain combines TRBV6-2 or TRBV6-3 with TRBJ2-1, with a possible D match to TRBD2 (6 bases). The CDR3 length is 14 residues. The ends were cut back, 5 bases at V and 3 bases at J, with 11 bases in the middle. CDR1 and CDR2 from the germline V gene are MNHEY and SVGEGT. The CDR3 coding sequence is TGTGCCAGCAGTCCGCGACTAGACTACAATGAGCAGTTCTTC. It encodes CASSPRLDYNEQFF.

The sample holds many counts of this clonotype. The V call is TRBV28, the J call TRBJ1-1; no definite D call. The CDR3 has 13 residues. Trimming took off 6 bases at V and 1 base at J, with 9 bases between the two ends. Germline-derived CDR1 and CDR2 are MDHEN and SYDVKM. DNA of the CDR3: TGTGCCAGCAGCTCAGTTTCGAACACTGAAGCTTTCTTT. Its protein product is CASSSVSNTEAFF. Full variable domain (missing parts from reference TRBV28 and TRBJ1-1): DVKVTQSSRYLVKRTGEKVFLECVQDMDHENMFWYRQDPGLGLRLIYFSYDVKMKEKGDIPEGYSVSREKKERFSLILESASTNQTSMYLCASSSVSNTEAFFGQGTRLTVV.

In its sample, this clonotype was seen a few times. This chain links TRBV5-1 with TRBJ2-7, with 7 positions matching TRBD1. This CDR3 is 14 amino acids long. Per germline, CDR1 SGHRS and CDR2 YFSETQ. Unmatched junction bases numbered 3, after V lost 1 base and J lost 2 bases. CDR3 region: CASSLTGQAYEQYF. The CDR3 DNA reads as TGCGCCAGCAGCTTGACCGGACAGGCCTACGAGCAGTACTTC.

This clonotype has only a few counts. A junction boundary mismatches the germline segment, possibly from a read error. The chain combines TRBV4-1 with TRBJ2-1; no firm D call. This CDR3 is built from 13 residues. Germline V lookup: CDR1 MGHRA, CDR2 YSYEKL. The DNA of the CDR3 is TGCGCCAGCAGCCAAGAGGTCTACACTGAGCAGTTCTTC. As protein: CASSQEVYTEQFF.

This clonotype was found many times. The genes are TRBV6-1 and TRBJ2-7, with D hard to call. V dropped 6 bases and J dropped 4 bases, with 10 bases sitting between them. CDR3 length: 12 residues. Germline V gene data show CDR1 as MNHNS and CDR2 as SASEGT. CDR3 sequence: CASRFPRYEQYF. CDR3 coding DNA: TGTGCCAGCAGGTTCCCCCGGTACGAGCAGTACTTC.

This rearrangement joins TRBV7-9 to TRBJ2-1; 9 nucleotides align to TRBD2. J lost 12 bases, V lost 2 bases, and 2 bases had no gene match. The length of the CDR3 is 12 residues. From germline, CDR1 is SEHNR and CDR2 FQNEAQ (reference sequence). DNA of the CDR3: TGTGCCAGCAGCTTAAGGCGGGAGGGGCAGTTCTTC. It is translated as CASSLRREGQFF.

The CDR3 DNA sequence: TGTGCCAGCAGTTCTAGCGGGAGTCACAATGAGCAGTTCTTC. As protein: CASSSSGSHNEQFF. The chain is built from TRBV28 and TRBJ2-1, with 10 bases that match TRBD2. V lost 4 bases, J lost 5 bases, and 2 bases stayed unmatched. The CDR3 is 14 residues long. Germline CDR1 MDHEN, CDR2 SYDVKM.